The next 26 T cell receptor beta chains were all read from a single sample in a study of regulatory T cells in long-lasting Graves disease. The sample's time point: persistent/refractory GD, antithyroid drugs over 5 years with positive TRAb. Following extraction of RNA from PBMCs, that RNA was used to make the TCR library. Researchers made TCR beta libraries by using iRepertoire HTBI primers and running Arm-PCR on CDR3 regions. Using its own MiXCR run on the multiplex PCR reads, TCRdb lists one record per CDR3 protein. The table shows a few hundred thousand distinct CDR3 sequences, with 23% occurring only once. The material was peripheral blood mononuclear cells (PBMCs), obtained when the disease was refractory, from a patient treated with antithyroid drugs. The receptor source for this set is a female donor with Graves disease.

This chain uses TRBV7-3 with TRBJ2-6, with D hard to call. Trimming took 5 bases from V and 4 from J, leaving 15 bases between them. Germline V gene lookup returns CDR1 SGHTA and CDR2 FQGTGA. There are 16 residues in the CDR3. The CDR3, as DNA: TGTGCCAGCAGCCCGAGTCGCGTATCCGGGGCCAACGTCCTGACTTTC. It specifies CASSPSRVSGANVLTF.

The genes are TRBV6-1 and TRBJ1-1; D remains unclear. V lost 2 bases to trimming and J lost 9 bases, with 10 bases between them. Germline CDR1 and CDR2: MNHNS and SASEGT. The length of the CDR3 is 12 residues. DNA of the CDR3: TGTGCCAGCAGTGAATCGGGTGGAAAAGCTTTCTTT. Translated, it gives CASSESGGKAFF.

The J gene is TRBJ1-2, the V gene TRBV18, with D possibly being TRBD1 (6 bases). Germline loops: CDR1 KGHSH, CDR2 LQKENI. CDR3 length equals 14 residues. V was shortened by 2 bases and J by 2 bases, with 9 bases between the two germline ends. The CDR3 nucleotides read TGTGCCAGCTCACCAGACAGGCAGAACTATGGCTACACCTTC. This translates into CASSPDRQNYGYTF.

This clonotype was detected only a few times. A read error may explain this, as a much larger clone is one base away. This sequence joins TRBV20-1 and TRBJ2-5; possibly TRBD2 for D (5 bases). The CDR3 runs 16 residues. The germline gives CDR1 DFQATT, CDR2 SNEGSKA (reference sequence). V lost 5 bases to trimming and J lost 1 base, with 20 bases between them. CDR3: CSASPTTFSPQETQYF. The DNA for the CDR3 is TGCAGTGCTTCCCCGACTACTTTCTCACCCCAAGAGACCCAGTACTTC.

This rearrangement joins TRBV2 to TRBJ1-5, with a possible D match to TRBD1 (6 bases). The germline CDR1 and CDR2 sequences are SNHLY and FYNNEI. There are 17 residues in the CDR3. V was cut by 3 bases and J by 0 bases, with 15 bases left in between. The CDR3 sequence: CASSELGRGNSNQPQHF. CDR3 nucleotides: TGTGCCAGCAGTGAGTTGGGCAGGGGTAATAGCAATCAGCCCCAGCATTTT.

This clonotype was counted only a few times. The V and J genes are TRBV15 and TRBJ1-2; D is possibly TRBD1 (5 bases). The CDR3 is 13 amino acids. Germline assignment: CDR1 LNHNV and CDR2 YYDKDF (reference sequence). V was cut by 4 bases and J by 8 bases, with 14 bases left in between. The CDR3: CATSTRQYRGYTF. CDR3 nucleotides: TGTGCCACCAGCACCCGACAGTATCGGGGCTACACCTTC.

The J gene is TRBJ2-3, the V gene TRBV2, with 8 positions matching TRBD1. Looked up from germline, CDR1 is SNHLY and CDR2 is FYNNEI. CDR3 length: 14 residues. V was pared by 3 bases and J by 9 bases, with 8 bases of the junction left unmatched. In DNA, the CDR3 is TGTGCCAGCAGTGACCGGACAGGGTCAGGAACGCAGTATTTT. Protein product: CASSDRTGSGTQYF.

This clonotype was seen more than once but under ten times. The chain joins TRBV3-1 to TRBJ1-2; D gene ambiguous. Germline CDR1 LGHDT, CDR2 YNNKEL (reference sequence). Trimming shortened V by 2 bases and J by 0 bases, and 10 bases separated the two germline ends. This CDR3 is built from 15 residues. Here the CDR3 reads CASSQTRSPNYGYTF. Written as DNA, the CDR3 is TGTGCCAGCAGCCAAACGCGGAGCCCTAACTATGGCTACACCTTC.

The chain recombines TRBV5-1 with TRBJ2-7; 10 nucleotides agree with TRBD2. Germline assignment: CDR1 SGHRS and CDR2 YFSETQ. V dropped 3 bases and J dropped 1; count of bases not matched to a gene: 10. The CDR3 has 17 residues. CDR3 in amino acids: CASSYTPSGSGSYEQYF. In DNA, the CDR3 is TGCGCCAGCAGCTATACTCCTAGCGGGAGTGGTTCCTACGAGCAGTACTTC.

The V call is TRBV6-2 or TRBV6-3, the J call TRBJ1-2; TRBD1 matches at 9 bases. Per the germline V gene, CDR1 is MNHEY and CDR2 is SVGEGT. The CDR3 has 16 residues. With V trimmed by 2 bases and J by 6 bases, 10 bases remained unmatched. This CDR3 reads CASSYTTPQGADGYTF. CDR3 nucleotide sequence: TGTGCCAGCAGTTACACGACACCACAGGGGGCTGATGGCTACACCTTC.

This clonotype was seen only a few times. The chain combines TRBV3-1 with TRBJ1-5; D may be TRBD1 (5 bases). CDR3 length: 14 amino acids. V was pared by 6 bases and J by 8 bases, with 17 bases between. Germline loops: CDR1 LGHDT, CDR2 YNNKEL (reference sequence). The CDR3 DNA is TGTGCCAGCAGTAAGGACATACTTTTAAAGCCCCAGCATTTT. It encodes CASSKDILLKPQHF. Full variable domain (missing parts from reference TRBV3-1 and TRBJ1-5): DTAVSQTPKYLVTQMGNDKSIKCEQNLGHDTMYWYKQDSKKFLKIMFSYNNKELIINETVPNRFSPKSPDKAHLNLHINSLELGDSAVYFCASSKDILLKPQHFGDGTRLSIL.

In this sample, this clonotype turned up a few times. The rearrangement uses TRBV20-1 and TRBJ1-6; unclear D gene. The V and J ends lost 0 bases and 7 bases respectively, with 16 bases between them. The CDR3 extends over 16 amino acids. Germline CDR1 and CDR2: DFQATT and SNEGSKA (reference sequence). In DNA, the CDR3 is TGCAGTGCTAGAGATATTGGAAAGGGTGTAAATTCACCCCTCCACTTT. Translated, it gives CSARDIGKGVNSPLHF.

This clonotype was seen a few times. The chain carries TRBV7-3 and TRBJ1-1; D perhaps matches TRBD1 (5 bases). The CDR3 consists of 15 residues. V gave up 0 bases and J gave up 5 bases, with 13 bases separating them. The germline V gene has CDR1 SGHTA and CDR2 FQGTGA. CDR3 DNA sequence: TGTGCCAGCAGCTTAACCGGGGACGGGCGGACTGAAGCTTTCTTT. Its protein product is CASSLTGDGRTEAFF.

The gene calls are TRBV7-2 and TRBJ2-6; TRBD1 matches 11 bases. V trimming: 5 bases; J trimming: 1 base; junction bases outside the gene matches: 7. The germline V gene has CDR1 SGHTA and CDR2 FQGNSA. The CDR3 extends over 18 amino acids. This CDR3 is CASSKRTGGVSGANVLTF. DNA for the CDR3: TGTGCCAGCAGCAAAAGGACAGGGGGCGTATCTGGGGCCAACGTCCTGACTTTC.

There are many counts of this clonotype. The V call is TRBV7-2, the J call TRBJ1-1; 11 bases are a match to TRBD1. Per the germline V gene, CDR1 is SGHTA and CDR2 is FQGNSA. The length of the CDR3 is 17 residues. The V gene end was trimmed by 4 bases and the J gene end by 1 base; junction bases not matched to a gene: 8. This CDR3 is CASSSSDRGLGNTEAFF. As DNA, the CDR3 is TGTGCCAGCAGCTCCTCGGACAGGGGGCTAGGGAACACTGAAGCTTTCTTT.

This clonotype was seen repeatedly, ten times or more. The CDR3 spells CASSASKGNYGYTF. The CDR3 nucleotides read TGTGCCAGCAGCGCCTCCAAAGGGAACTATGGCTACACCTTC. The chain is built from TRBV9 and TRBJ1-2; D uncertain. V lost 3 bases, J lost 2 bases, and 11 bases lay in between. The germline V gene has CDR1 SGDLS and CDR2 YYNGEE. This CDR3 is built from 14 residues.

The sample holds one count of this clonotype. One base away lies a much larger clone, so this may be a sequencing read error. The V gene is TRBV20-1, the J gene TRBJ2-6; 10 bases are a match to TRBD1. The trim removed 3 bases at V and 2 bases at J, leaving 7 bases unmatched. The germline gives CDR1 DFQATT, CDR2 SNEGSKA (reference sequence). The CDR3 contains 17 residues. CDR3 sequence reads: CSASHGQGGPGANVLTF. In DNA, the CDR3 is TGCAGTGCTAGCCATGGACAGGGGGGCCCTGGGGCCAACGTCCTGACTTTC.

At least ten counts were recorded for this clonotype. The rearrangement uses TRBV2 and TRBJ1-5, with D perhaps TRBD1 (6 bases). The V gene's germline CDR1 is SNHLY and CDR2 FYNNEI. The germline V and J ends were trimmed by 5 bases and 3 bases, with 17 bases remaining between them. The length of the CDR3 is 16 residues. The CDR3 here is CASSIRHRATNQPQHF. As DNA, the CDR3 is TGTGCCAGCAGTATCCGCCACAGGGCAACCAATCAGCCCCAGCATTTT.

The chain has TRBV19 and TRBJ1-1; 7 bases map to TRBD1. CDR3 size: 15 residues. Germline CDR1 and CDR2: LNHDA and SQIVND (reference sequence). V was clipped by 8 bases and J by 5 bases; unmatched bases: 14. As DNA, the CDR3 is TGTGCCAGTGTGGGACAGAGGGCTCATGGAACTGAAGCTTTCTTT. It is translated as CASVGQRAHGTEAFF.

This clonotype showed up just a few times. The junction and the germline gene differ at one end; a read error may be behind it. The chain recombines TRBV28 with TRBJ2-7; D is unresolved. This CDR3 is 12 amino acids long. Germline CDR1 reads MDHEN; CDR2 reads SYDVKM. The DNA for the CDR3 is TGTGCCGGCAGTTTGACAAACTACGAGCAGTACTTC. Translated: CAGSLTNYEQYF.

This clonotype turned up a few times. For the CDR3, the DNA is TGTGCCAGCAGTGGGAGGGGAGGCCCCAATCAGCCCCAGCATTTT. Translating gives CASSGRGGPNQPQHF. The chain links TRBV12-3 or TRBV12-4 to TRBJ1-5, with a tentative D call TRBD1 (5 bases). Deletions cut 5 bases from V and 3 bases from J, with 14 bases between. This CDR3 comprises 15 residues.

The chain joins TRBV27 to TRBJ2-5, with a weak D call TRBD1 (5 bases). The germline V and J ends were trimmed by 8 bases and 2 bases, with 9 bases remaining between them. There are 12 residues in the CDR3. The germline V gene encodes CDR1 MNHEY and CDR2 SMNVEV (reference sequence). Written as DNA, the CDR3 is TGTGCCAGCTGGGGCCAGCAAGAGACCCAGTACTTC. This codes for CASWGQQETQYF.

This clonotype was seen many times. This chain links TRBV28 with TRBJ2-7, with TRBD2 matching 7 bases. This CDR3 contains 15 residues. Germline CDR1 reads MDHEN; CDR2 reads SYDVKM. V lost 6 bases and J lost 2; bases outside the gene matches: 10. In nucleotides, the CDR3 is TGTGCCAGCAGGGTAAGCGGGAACTACCCCTACGAGCAGTACTTC. Translated: CASRVSGNYPYEQYF.

This clonotype was seen a handful of times. The chain has TRBV27 and TRBJ2-7; a possible D gene is TRBD2 (7 bases). Deletions cut 1 base from V and 4 bases from J, with 17 bases between. The CDR3 runs to 16 residues. Germline V gene sequence: CDR1 MNHEY, CDR2 SMNVEV (reference sequence). As DNA, the CDR3 is TGTGCCAGCAGTTTATGGGGGCGGGAGAGGCCTTACGAGCAGTACTTC. Translating gives CASSLWGRERPYEQYF.

The V call is TRBV29-1, the J call TRBJ2-7; 8 nucleotides line up with TRBD1. This CDR3 has 12 amino acids. The V gene end was trimmed by 4 bases and the J gene end by 6 bases; junction bases not matched to a gene: 5. The germline V gene encodes CDR1 SQVTM and CDR2 ANQGSEA. The CDR3 coding sequence is TGCAGCGTTGCGCAGGGGGCGGGCGAGCAGTACTTC. Translating gives CSVAQGAGEQYF.

In this sample, this clonotype turned up many times. This rearrangement joins TRBV7-2 to TRBJ2-5, with D uncertain. CDR3 length: 13 amino acids. V gave up 5 bases and J gave up 8 bases, with 15 bases separating them. The germline CDR1 and CDR2 sequences are SGHTA and FQGNSA. CDR3 in DNA: TGTGCCAGCAGCCCCCGGGCCCAGTCAACCCAGTACTTC. It yields the protein CASSPRAQSTQYF.